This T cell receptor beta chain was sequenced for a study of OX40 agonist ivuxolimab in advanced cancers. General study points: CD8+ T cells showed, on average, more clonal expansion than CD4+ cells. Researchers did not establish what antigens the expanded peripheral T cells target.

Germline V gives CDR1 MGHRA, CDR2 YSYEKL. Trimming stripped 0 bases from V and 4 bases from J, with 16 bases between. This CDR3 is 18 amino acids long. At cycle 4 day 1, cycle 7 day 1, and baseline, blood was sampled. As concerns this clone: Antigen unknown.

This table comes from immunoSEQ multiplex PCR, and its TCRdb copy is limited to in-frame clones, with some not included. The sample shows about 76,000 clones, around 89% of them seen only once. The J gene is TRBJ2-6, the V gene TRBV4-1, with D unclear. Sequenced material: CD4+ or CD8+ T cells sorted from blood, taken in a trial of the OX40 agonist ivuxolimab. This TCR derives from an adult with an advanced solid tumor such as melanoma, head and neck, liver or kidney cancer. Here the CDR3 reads CASSQDSGPQPGANVLTF. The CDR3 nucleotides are TGCGCCAGCAGCCAAGATTCAGGACCTCAACCCGGGGCCAACGTCCTGACTTTC.